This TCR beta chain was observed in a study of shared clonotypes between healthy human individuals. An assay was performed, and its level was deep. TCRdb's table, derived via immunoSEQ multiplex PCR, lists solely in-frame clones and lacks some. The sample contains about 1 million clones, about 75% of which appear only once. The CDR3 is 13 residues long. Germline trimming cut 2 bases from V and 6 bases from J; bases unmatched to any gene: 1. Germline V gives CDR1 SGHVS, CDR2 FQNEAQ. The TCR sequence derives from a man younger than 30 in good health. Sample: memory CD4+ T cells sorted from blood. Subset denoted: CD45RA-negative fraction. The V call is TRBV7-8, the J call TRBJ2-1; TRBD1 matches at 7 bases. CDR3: CASSLPGGNEQFF. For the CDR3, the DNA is TGTGCCAGCAGCTTACCAGGGGGCAATGAGCAGTTCTTC.